The rows below give T cell receptor beta chains drawn from one sample of a study of shared T cell receptors in the human thymus. The table came from immunoSEQ multiplex PCR; TCRdb's copy has only in-frame clones and leaves some out. Found here are roughly 560,000 clones, roughly 74% of them singletons; the top ten hold 0.013%. This same sample was also taken into another study, of human thymus T cells.

Sequencing was carried out using thymocytes. The receptors were gathered from a boy younger than two with a congenital heart defect. Each CDR3 is given with its conserved first and last residue. Fields, in order: clone size, D gene, V gene, J gene, CDR3 DNA, CDR3 protein. D genes are given only for firm matches. Clone size is stated in some rows and not others, as once, few, many or a class when expanded.

>.|.|TRBV5-4|TRBJ1-2
TGTGCCAGCAGTTCAGGGTTTGGCTACACCTTC
CASSSGFGYTF
>.|.|TRBV29-1|TRBJ2-1
TGCAGCGTTGTTACGGGAGTGGTCTACAATGAGCAGTTCTTC
CSVVTGVVYNEQFF
>.|.|TRBV5-8|TRBJ2-7
TGTGCCTACCAAAGGGGCGAGCAGTACTTC
CAYQRGEQYF
>.|TRBD2|TRBV7-2|TRBJ2-5
TGTGCCAGCAGCTTAGGGATGGCGGGAGGCCAAGAGACCCAGTACTTC
CASSLGMAGGQETQYF
>.|.|TRBV2|TRBJ2-2
TGTGCCAGCACTCGGGGAGGGAACACCGGGGAGCTGTTTTTT
CASTRGGNTGELFF
>.|.|TRBV28|TRBJ1-1
TGTGCCTCAACCAGTGGGCAGCTTGAAGCTTTCTTT
CASTSGQLEAFF
>.|TRBD1|TRBV27|TRBJ2-7
TGTGCCAGCAGACCCCGGGACAGGGCCTACGAGCAGTACTTC
CASRPRDRAYEQYF
>.|TRBD1|TRBV27|TRBJ2-2
TGTGCCAGCAGCACCGGGGACAGATTAACCGGGGAGCTGTTTTTT
CASSTGDRLTGELFF
>.|.|TRBV6-5|TRBJ2-7
TGTGCCAGCAGTAACAGGGACCCGTTCTACGAGCAGTACTTC
CASSNRDPFYEQYF
>.|TRBD1|TRBV14|TRBJ2-2
TGTGCCAGCAGCATAAGGAGGACAGGGAACACCGGGGAGCTGTTTTTT
CASSIRRTGNTGELFF
>.|.|TRBV7-2|TRBJ2-3
TGTGCCAGCAGCTCCCGTCTAGCCACGCAGTATTTT
CASSSRLATQYF
>.|TRBD2|TRBV7-6|TRBJ2-5
TGTGCCAGCAGCTCAATAGCGGGTCCCTGGGAAGAGACCCAGTACTTC
CASSSIAGPWEETQYF
>.|.|TRBV19|TRBJ1-5
TGTGCCAGTAGTATCCCCACCCAACTTACAGGGAATAGCAATCAGCCCCAGCATTTT
CASSIPTQLTGNSNQPQHF
>few|.|TRBV14|TRBJ1-2
TGTGCCAGCAGGGGTGACAGGCCCCCTAACTATGGCTACACCTTC
CASRGDRPPNYGYTF
>.|.|TRBV7-9|TRBJ1-4
TGTGCCAGCGGGAGGGGGGGGATGAGCGAAAAACTGTTTTTT
CASGRGGMSEKLFF
>.|.|TRBV28|TRBJ1-2
TGTGCCAGCAGTTTATGCAGGGATAATGGCTACACCTTC
CASSLCRDNGYTF
>.|.|TRBV6-5|TRBJ2-2
TGTGCCAGCAGTTACCGGGGTGGATCGAACACCGGGGAGCTGTTTTTT
CASSYRGGSNTGELFF
>.|TRBD2|TRBV4-3|TRBJ2-7
TGCGCCAGCAGCCAACAGCGGGACTTCTCCTACGAGCAGTACTTC
CASSQQRDFSYEQYF
>.|.|TRBV19|TRBJ1-1
TGTGCCAGTCCCTCGGGAAAAGGGTCGGCTTTCTTT
CASPSGKGSAFF
>.|.|TRBV13|TRBJ1-1
TGTGCCAGCAGTCGTTGGGGCGGGGCCCGCAACACTGAAGCTTTCTTT
CASSRWGGARNTEAFF
>.|.|TRBV9|TRBJ2-1
TGTGCCAGCAGCGTCGGTTCCTACAATGAGCAGTTCTTC
CASSVGSYNEQFF
>.|.|TRBV2|TRBJ2-7
TGTGCCAGCAGTGAGCCCTACGGGACTTCCTACGAGCAGTACTTC
CASSEPYGTSYEQYF
>once|.|TRBV10-3|TRBJ1-1
TGTGCCATCAGTGAGTCCTTACGGGAAGCTTTCTTT
CAISESLREAFF
>.|TRBD2|TRBV7-6|TRBJ2-1
TGTGCCAGCAGCCCCGGGACTAGCGGGGCCTACAATGAGCAGTTCTTC
CASSPGTSGAYNEQFF
>.|TRBD1|TRBV11-2|TRBJ2-3
TGTGCCAGCAGCTTAGCTCAAACAGGGACAGGGGCCCTCGGAGATACGCAGTATTTT
CASSLAQTGTGALGDTQYF
>.|.|TRBV5-6|TRBJ2-1
TGTGCCAGCAGCTTAGCGGGACAGGCCAGCTCCTACAATGAGCAGTTCTTC
CASSLAGQASSYNEQFF
>.|.|TRBV6-6|TRBJ1-1
TGTGCCAGCAGACAGGGAAGGGGCACTGAAGCTTTCTTT
CASRQGRGTEAFF
>.|.|TRBV14|TRBJ1-1
TGTGCCAGCAGCCAAGTCCTCCTACCCTGGAGGCACACTGAAGCTTTCTTT
CASSQVLLPWRHTEAFF
>.|.|TRBV5-3|TRBJ2-5
TGTGCCAGAAGCTTGTCTACGGGGTTGACAGAGACCCAGTACTTC
CARSLSTGLTETQYF
>few|TRBD2|TRBV18|TRBJ2-1
TGTGCCAGCTCACCGTCTACTAGCGGAGACGAGGAAGGGGCGTGTGAGCAGTTCTTC
CASSPSTSGDEEGACEQFF
>once|.|TRBV30|TRBJ2-3
TGTGCCCAACAACCGGGGTCCAGGAACACAGATACGCAGTATTTT
CAQQPGSRNTDTQYF
>.|TRBD2|TRBV4-2|TRBJ2-7
TGTGCCAGCGGGCCCCCCGGACTAGCGGGAGCCGCGGCGTCCTACGAGCAGTACTTC
CASGPPGLAGAAASYEQYF
>.|TRBD2|TRBV5-1|TRBJ2-5
TGCGCCAGCAGCTTGAGGCGGGAGGCGGGGGAGACCCAGTACTTC
CASSLRREAGETQYF
>.|TRBD1|TRBV2|TRBJ1-1
TGTGCCAGCAGGGTGACAGGGCATGGGAACACTGAAGCTTTCTTT
CASRVTGHGNTEAFF
>.|TRBD1|TRBV25-1|TRBJ1-1
TGTGCCAGCATCCGGACAGGGCCGAACACTGAAGCTTTCTTT
CASIRTGPNTEAFF
>.|TRBD2|TRBV11-2|TRBJ2-7
TGTGCCAGCAGCTTCGTGGAGCGGGAGTTCTACGAGCAGTACTTC
CASSFVEREFYEQYF
>.|TRBD2|TRBV4-3|TRBJ2-3
TGCGCCAGCAGCCAAGGGACTAGCGGGAACACAGATACGCAGTATTTT
CASSQGTSGNTDTQYF
>.|TRBD2|TRBV2|TRBJ2-1
TGTGCCAGCAGTGAATCTAGCGGCAATGAGCAGTTCTTC
CASSESSGNEQFF
>.|TRBD2|TRBV5-1|TRBJ2-3
TGCGCCAGCAGCGGAACTAGCGGGAGGGCCCCAGATACGCAGTATTTT
CASSGTSGRAPDTQYF
>.|TRBD1|TRBV14|TRBJ1-2
TGTGCCAGCAGCCATCCCGGGACAGACACTCGTACCTTC
CASSHPGTDTRTF
>.|TRBD2|TRBV5-4|TRBJ2-7
TGTGCCAGCAGCCGGGGACTAGCGGGAGGCGAGCAGTACTTC
CASSRGLAGGEQYF
>few|.|TRBV5-4|TRBJ2-3
TGTGCCAGCAGCCTCAGGGCCCAGGTGGAGGATACGCAGTATTTT
CASSLRAQVEDTQYF
>.|.|TRBV7-9|TRBJ1-5
TGTGCCAGCAGCTTTCGAGGGTTCAATCAGCCCCAGCATTTT
CASSFRGFNQPQHF
>.|TRBD2|TRBV14|TRBJ2-7
TGTGCCAGCAGCCAGTCCCTAGCGGGGCCCTACGAGCAGTACTTC
CASSQSLAGPYEQYF
>few|TRBD2|TRBV12-5|TRBJ2-7
TGTGCTAGTGGTGGCTTAGCGGGACGACCCCCTTCCTACGAGCAGTACTTC
CASGGLAGRPPSYEQYF
>.|TRBD2|TRBV10-1|TRBJ2-7
TGCGCCAGCAGTCGGGAGACTAGCACCTACGAGCAGTACTTC
CASSRETSTYEQYF
>.|.|TRBV21-1|TRBJ2-7
TGTGCCAGCAGCAAAGAAGGGGTTGTGGACGAGCAGTACTTC
CASSKEGVVDEQYF
>.|TRBD1|TRBV6-5|TRBJ2-7
TGTGCCAGCCGACAAGGGGGCGAGGGTCACGAGCAGTACTTC
CASRQGGEGHEQYF
>.|.|TRBV19|TRBJ2-3
TGTGCCAGTAGTATACCCAGGGGAGCAGATACGCAGTATTTT
CASSIPRGADTQYF